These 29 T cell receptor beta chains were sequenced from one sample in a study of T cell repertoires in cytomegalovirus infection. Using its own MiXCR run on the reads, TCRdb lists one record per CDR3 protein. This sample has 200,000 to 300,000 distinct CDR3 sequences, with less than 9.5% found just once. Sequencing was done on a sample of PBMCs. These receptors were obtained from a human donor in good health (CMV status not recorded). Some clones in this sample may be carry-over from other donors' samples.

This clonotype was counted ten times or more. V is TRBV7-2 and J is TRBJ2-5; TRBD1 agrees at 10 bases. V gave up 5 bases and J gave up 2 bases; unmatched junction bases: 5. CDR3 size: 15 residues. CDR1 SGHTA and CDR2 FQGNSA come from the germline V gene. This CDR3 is CASSPGTGVQETQYF. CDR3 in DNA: TGTGCCAGCAGCCCAGGGACAGGGGTTCAAGAGACCCAGTACTTC.

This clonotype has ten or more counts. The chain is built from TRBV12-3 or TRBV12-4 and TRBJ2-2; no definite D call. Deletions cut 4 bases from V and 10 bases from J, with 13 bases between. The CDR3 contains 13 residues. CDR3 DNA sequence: TGTGCCAGCAGTTCCCGGGTCCCAGCGGAGCTGTTTTTT. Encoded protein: CASSSRVPAELFF.

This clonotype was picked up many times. CDR3 in DNA: TGTGCCAGCAGCTCACCCACCTGGTACTATAACTATGGCTACACCTTC. It yields the protein CASSSPTWYYNYGYTF. V usage is TRBV7-2 and J usage is TRBJ1-2; D not certain. The germline V and J ends were trimmed by 4 bases and 1 base, with 16 bases remaining between them. The CDR3 totals 16 residues. Germline CDR1 is SGHTA and CDR2 is FQGNSA.

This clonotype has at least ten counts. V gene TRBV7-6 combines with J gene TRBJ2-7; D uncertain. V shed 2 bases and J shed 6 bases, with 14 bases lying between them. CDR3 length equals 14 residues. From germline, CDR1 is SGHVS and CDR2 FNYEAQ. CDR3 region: CASSLYSLLGEQYF. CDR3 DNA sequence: TGTGCCAGCAGCTTATATAGCCTTCTTGGCGAGCAGTACTTC.

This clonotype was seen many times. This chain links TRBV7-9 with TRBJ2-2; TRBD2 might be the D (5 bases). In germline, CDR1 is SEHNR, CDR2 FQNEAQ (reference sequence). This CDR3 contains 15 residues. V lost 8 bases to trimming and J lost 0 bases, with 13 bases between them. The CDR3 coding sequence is TGTGCCAGCGGGCGGGTCGGGGCGAACACCGGGGAGCTGTTTTTT. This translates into CASGRVGANTGELFF.

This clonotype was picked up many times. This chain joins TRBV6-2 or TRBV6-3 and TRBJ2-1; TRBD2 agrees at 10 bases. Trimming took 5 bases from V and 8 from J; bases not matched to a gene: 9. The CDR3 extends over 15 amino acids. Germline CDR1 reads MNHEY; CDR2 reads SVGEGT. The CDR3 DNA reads TGTGCCAGCAGTCGCCTAGCGGGAGTTCGCGATGAGCAGTTCTTC. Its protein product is CASSRLAGVRDEQFF.

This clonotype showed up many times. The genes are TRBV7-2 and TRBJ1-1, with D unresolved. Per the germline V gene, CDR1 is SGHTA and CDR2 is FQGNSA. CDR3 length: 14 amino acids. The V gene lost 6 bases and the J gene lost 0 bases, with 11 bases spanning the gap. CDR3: CASRRGSMNTEAFF. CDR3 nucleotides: TGTGCCAGCAGGAGAGGGAGTATGAACACTGAAGCTTTCTTT.

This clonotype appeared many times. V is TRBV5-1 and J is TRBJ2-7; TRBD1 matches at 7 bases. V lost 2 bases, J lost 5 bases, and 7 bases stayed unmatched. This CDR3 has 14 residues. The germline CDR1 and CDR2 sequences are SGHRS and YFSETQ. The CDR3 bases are TGCGCCAGCAGCTTCCTCCGGGACAGCAACGAGCAGTACTTC. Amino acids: CASSFLRDSNEQYF.

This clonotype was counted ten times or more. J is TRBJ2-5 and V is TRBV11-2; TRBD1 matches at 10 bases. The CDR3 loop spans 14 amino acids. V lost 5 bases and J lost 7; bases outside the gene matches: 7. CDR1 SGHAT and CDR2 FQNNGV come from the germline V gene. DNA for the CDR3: TGTGCCAGCAGCATTGGGGACAGGGGTACGACCCAGTACTTC. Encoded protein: CASSIGDRGTTQYF.

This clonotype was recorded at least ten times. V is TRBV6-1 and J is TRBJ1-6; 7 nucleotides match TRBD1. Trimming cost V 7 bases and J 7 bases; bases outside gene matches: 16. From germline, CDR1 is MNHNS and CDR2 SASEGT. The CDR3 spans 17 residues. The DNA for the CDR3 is TGTGCCAGCACTCTTTACCGACCCGGGACAGCCAATTCACCCCTCCACTTT. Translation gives CASTLYRPGTANSPLHF.

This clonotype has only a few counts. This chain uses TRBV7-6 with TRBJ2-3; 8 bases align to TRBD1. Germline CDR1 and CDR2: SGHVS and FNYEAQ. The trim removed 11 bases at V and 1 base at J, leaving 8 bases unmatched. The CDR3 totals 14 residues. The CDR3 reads CAGRGQGGTDTQYF. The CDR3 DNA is TGTGCCGGTCGCGGACAGGGCGGCACAGATACGCAGTATTTT.

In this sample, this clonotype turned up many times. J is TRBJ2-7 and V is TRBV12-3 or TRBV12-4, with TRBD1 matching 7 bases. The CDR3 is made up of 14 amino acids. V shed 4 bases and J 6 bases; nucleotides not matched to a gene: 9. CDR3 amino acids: CASSSTTGVGEQYF. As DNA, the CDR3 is TGTGCCAGCAGTTCCACCACAGGGGTAGGCGAGCAGTACTTC.

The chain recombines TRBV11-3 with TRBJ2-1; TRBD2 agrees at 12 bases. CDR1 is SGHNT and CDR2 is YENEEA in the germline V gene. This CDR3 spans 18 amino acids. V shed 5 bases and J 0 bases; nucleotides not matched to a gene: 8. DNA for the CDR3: TGTGCCAGCAGCACCGGGACTAGCGGGCGCAGCTCCTACAATGAGCAGTTCTTC. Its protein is CASSTGTSGRSSYNEQFF.

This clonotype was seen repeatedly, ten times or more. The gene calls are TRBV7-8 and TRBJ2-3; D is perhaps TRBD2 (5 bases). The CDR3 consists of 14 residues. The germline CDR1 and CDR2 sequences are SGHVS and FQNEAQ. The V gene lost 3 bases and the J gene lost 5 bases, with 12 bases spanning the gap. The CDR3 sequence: CASSFESRGDTQYF. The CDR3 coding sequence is TGTGCCAGCAGCTTTGAGAGTCGGGGAGATACGCAGTATTTT.

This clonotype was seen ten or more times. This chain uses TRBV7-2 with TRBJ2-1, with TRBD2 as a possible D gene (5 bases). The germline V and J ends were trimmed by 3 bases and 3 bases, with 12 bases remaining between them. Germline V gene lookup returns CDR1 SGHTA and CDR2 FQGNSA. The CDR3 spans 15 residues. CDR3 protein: CASSLGFAGYNEQFF. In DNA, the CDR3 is TGTGCCAGCAGCTTGGGGTTTGCGGGCTACAATGAGCAGTTCTTC.

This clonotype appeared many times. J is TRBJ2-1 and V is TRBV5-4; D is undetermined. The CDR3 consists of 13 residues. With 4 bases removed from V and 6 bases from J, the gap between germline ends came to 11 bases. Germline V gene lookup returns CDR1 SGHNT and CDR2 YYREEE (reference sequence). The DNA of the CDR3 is TGTGCCAGCAGCAGCAGGAACATCAATGAGCAGTTCTTC. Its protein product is CASSSRNINEQFF.

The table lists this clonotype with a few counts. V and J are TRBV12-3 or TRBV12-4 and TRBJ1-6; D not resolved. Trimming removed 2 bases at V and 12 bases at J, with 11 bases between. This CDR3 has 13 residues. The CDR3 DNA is TGTGCCAGCAGTTTATCGGAAGGTCGACCCCTCCACTTT. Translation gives CASSLSEGRPLHF.

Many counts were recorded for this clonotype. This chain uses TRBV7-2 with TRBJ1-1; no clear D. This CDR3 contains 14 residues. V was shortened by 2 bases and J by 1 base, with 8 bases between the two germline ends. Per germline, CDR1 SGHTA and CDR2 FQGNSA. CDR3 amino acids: CASSLYHSNTEAFF. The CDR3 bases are TGTGCCAGCAGCTTATATCATTCGAACACTGAAGCTTTCTTT. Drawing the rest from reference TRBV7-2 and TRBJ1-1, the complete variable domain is GAGVSQSPSNKVTEKGKDVELRCDPISGHTALYWYRQSLGQGLEFLIYFQGNSAPDKSGLPSDRFSAERTGGSVSTLTIQRTQQEDSAVYLCASSLYHSNTEAFFGQGTRLTVV.

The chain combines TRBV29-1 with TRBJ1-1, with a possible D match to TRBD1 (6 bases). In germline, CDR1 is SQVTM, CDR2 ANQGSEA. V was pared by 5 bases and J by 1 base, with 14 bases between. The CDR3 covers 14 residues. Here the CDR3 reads CSVSRDTSNTEAFF. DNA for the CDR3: TGCAGCGTTAGCCGGGACACCTCGAACACTGAAGCTTTCTTT.

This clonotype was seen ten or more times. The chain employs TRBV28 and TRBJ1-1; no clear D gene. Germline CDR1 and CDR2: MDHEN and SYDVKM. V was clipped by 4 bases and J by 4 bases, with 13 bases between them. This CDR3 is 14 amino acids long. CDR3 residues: CASSSSGFFTEAFF. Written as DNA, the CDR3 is TGTGCCAGCAGTTCTAGTGGGTTTTTCACTGAAGCTTTCTTT. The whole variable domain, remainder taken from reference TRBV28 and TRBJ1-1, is DVKVTQSSRYLVKRTGEKVFLECVQDMDHENMFWYRQDPGLGLRLIYFSYDVKMKEKGDIPEGYSVSREKKERFSLILESASTNQTSMYLCASSSSGFFTEAFFGQGTRLTVV.

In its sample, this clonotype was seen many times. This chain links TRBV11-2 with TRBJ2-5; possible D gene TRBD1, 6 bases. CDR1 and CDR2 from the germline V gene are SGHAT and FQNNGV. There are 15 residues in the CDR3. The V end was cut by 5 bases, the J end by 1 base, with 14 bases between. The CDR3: CASSAGQIPQETQYF. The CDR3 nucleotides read TGTGCCAGCAGCGCCGGACAGATACCCCAAGAGACCCAGTACTTC.

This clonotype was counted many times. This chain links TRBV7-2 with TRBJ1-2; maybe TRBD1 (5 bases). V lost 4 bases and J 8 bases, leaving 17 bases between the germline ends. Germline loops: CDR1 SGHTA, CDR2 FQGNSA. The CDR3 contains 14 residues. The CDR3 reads CASSSRTGGYGYTF. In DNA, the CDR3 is TGTGCCAGCAGCTCCCGGACTGGGGGATACGGCTACACCTTC. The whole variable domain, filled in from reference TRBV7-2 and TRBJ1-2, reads GAGVSQSPSNKVTEKGKDVELRCDPISGHTALYWYRQSLGQGLEFLIYFQGNSAPDKSGLPSDRFSAERTGGSVSTLTIQRTQQEDSAVYLCASSSRTGGYGYTFGSGTRLTVV.

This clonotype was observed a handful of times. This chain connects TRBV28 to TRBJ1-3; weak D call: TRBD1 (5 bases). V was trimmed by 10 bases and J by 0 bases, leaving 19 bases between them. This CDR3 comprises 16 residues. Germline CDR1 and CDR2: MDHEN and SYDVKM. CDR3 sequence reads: CATTGRGLLSGNTIYF. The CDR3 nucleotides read TGTGCCACCACCGGGCGGGGCCTCCTCTCTGGAAACACCATATATTTT. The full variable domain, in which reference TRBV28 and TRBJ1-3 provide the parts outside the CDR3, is DVKVTQSSRYLVKRTGEKVFLECVQDMDHENMFWYRQDPGLGLRLIYFSYDVKMKEKGDIPEGYSVSREKKERFSLILESASTNQTSMYLCATTGRGLLSGNTIYFGEGSWLTVV.

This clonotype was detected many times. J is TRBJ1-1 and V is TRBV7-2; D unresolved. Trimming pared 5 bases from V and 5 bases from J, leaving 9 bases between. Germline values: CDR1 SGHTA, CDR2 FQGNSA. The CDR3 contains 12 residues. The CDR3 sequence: CASSLGRTEAFF. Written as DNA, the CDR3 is TGTGCCAGCAGCCTAGGTAGAACTGAAGCTTTCTTT.

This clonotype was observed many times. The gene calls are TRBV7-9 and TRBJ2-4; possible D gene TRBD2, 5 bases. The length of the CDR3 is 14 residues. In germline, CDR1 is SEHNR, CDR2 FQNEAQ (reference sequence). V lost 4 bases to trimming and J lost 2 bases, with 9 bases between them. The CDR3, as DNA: TGTGCCAGCAGCTACGACGGGACCAAAAACATTCAGTACTTC. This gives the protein CASSYDGTKNIQYF.

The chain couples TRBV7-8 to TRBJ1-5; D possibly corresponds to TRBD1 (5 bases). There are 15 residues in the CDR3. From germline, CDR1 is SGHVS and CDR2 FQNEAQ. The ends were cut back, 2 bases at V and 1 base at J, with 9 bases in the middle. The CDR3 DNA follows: TGTGCCAGCAGCTTACGGGACCACAGCAATCAGCCCCAGCATTTT. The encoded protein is CASSLRDHSNQPQHF.

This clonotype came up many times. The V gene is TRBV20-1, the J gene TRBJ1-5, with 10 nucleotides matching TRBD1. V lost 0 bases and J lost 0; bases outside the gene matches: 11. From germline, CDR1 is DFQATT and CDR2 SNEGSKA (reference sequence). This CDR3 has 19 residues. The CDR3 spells CSARDFGQGDTPSNQPQHF. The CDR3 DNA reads TGCAGTGCTAGAGATTTTGGACAGGGGGATACCCCTAGCAATCAGCCCCAGCATTTT.

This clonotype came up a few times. The CDR3 nucleotides read TGTGCCAGCAGTTTTCTTTCTAGCGGGGTTCGAGAGCAGTTCTTC. Protein sequence: CASSFLSSGVREQFF. The chain employs TRBV28 and TRBJ2-1, with 9 bases that match TRBD2. The CDR3 contains 15 residues. After removal of 3 bases from V and 10 bases from J, the junction contained 10 bases not matched to a gene. CDR1 is MDHEN, CDR2 SYDVKM, per germline. Supplemented by reference TRBV28 and TRBJ2-1, the full variable domain reads DVKVTQSSRYLVKRTGEKVFLECVQDMDHENMFWYRQDPGLGLRLIYFSYDVKMKEKGDIPEGYSVSREKKERFSLILESASTNQTSMYLCASSFLSSGVREQFFGPGTRLTVL.

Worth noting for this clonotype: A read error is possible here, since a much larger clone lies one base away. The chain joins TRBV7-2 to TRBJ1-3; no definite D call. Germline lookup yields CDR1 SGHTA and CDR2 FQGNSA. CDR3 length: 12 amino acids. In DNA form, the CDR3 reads TGTGCCAGCAGCTTAAGGCACAACACCGTATATTTT. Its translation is CASSLRHNTVYF.